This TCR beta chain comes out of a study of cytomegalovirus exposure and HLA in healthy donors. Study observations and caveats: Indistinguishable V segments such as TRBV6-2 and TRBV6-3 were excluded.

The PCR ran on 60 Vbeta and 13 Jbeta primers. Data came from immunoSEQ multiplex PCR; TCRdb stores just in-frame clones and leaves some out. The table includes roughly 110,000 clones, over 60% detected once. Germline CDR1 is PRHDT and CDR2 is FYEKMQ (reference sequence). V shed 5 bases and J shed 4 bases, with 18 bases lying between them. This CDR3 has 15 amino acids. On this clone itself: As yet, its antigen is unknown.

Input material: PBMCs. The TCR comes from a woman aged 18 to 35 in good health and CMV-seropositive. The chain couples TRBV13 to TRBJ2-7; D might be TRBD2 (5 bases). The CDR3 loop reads CASSPGVGQGYEQYF. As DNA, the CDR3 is TGTGCCAGCAGCCCCGGGGTAGGTCAAGGTTACGAGCAGTACTTC.